This T cell receptor beta chain came from a study of T cell responses to AZD1222 COVID-19 vaccine. This clone occurred once. Germline CDR1 MDHEN, CDR2 SYDVKM. The CDR3 has 15 amino acids. V lost 6 bases and J 0 bases, leaving 14 bases between the germline ends. TCRdb keeps only in-frame clones here, not all; method: immunoSEQ multiplex PCR. The repertoire holds 120,000 to 150,000 clones, with about 92% as singletons. The chain uses TRBV28 and TRBJ1-1; D is perhaps TRBD1 (5 bases). Sequencing was performed on peripheral blood, taken 28 days after the second AZD1222 dose. This TCR came from an adult who received the AZD1222 COVID-19 vaccine. The CDR3 DNA reads as TGTGCCAGCAGGGAAGCCGGGACGGTGAACACTGAAGCTTTCTTT. Its translation is CASREAGTVNTEAFF.